A selection of T cell receptor beta chains follows, all from one sample in a study of cytotoxic CD8 clonotypes in ibrutinib-treated CLL. Sequencing used immunoSEQ multiplex PCR; TCRdb keeps in-frame clones, though not all of them. The sample contains about 39,000 clones, roughly 65% of which appear only once. The material was PBMCs, obtained at disease progression, from a patient treated with ibrutinib. All receptors come from a human donor with chronic lymphocytic leukemia. The conserved cysteine and the conserved F or W are not part of the CDR3 here. Clone size is shown for a subset of rows, as once, few, many or a class of expanded clone.

clone_size: few
v_call: TRBV11-3
cdr3_aa: ASSQRGQNTEAF

clone_size: -
v_call: TRBV9
cdr3_aa: ASSVGIETYEQY

clone_size: -
v_call: TRBV2
cdr3_aa: ASSERVNGETQY

clone_size: -
v_call: TRBV19
cdr3_aa: ASSSGSDYYEQY

clone_size: -
v_call: TRBV14
cdr3_aa: ASSRAASQETQY

clone_size: -
v_call: TRBV6-1
cdr3_aa: ASSASMAGTRPTDTQY

clone_size: few
v_call: TRBV2
cdr3_aa: ASRLDTEAF

clone_size: once
v_call: TRBV7-9
cdr3_aa: ASSTDTMFNQPQH

clone_size: -
v_call: TRBV21-1
cdr3_aa: ARKQRRDRGDLTSGRDRYEQY

clone_size: -
v_call: TRBV5-4
cdr3_aa: ASSLEGRLSSYEQY

clone_size: -
v_call: TRBV7-3
cdr3_aa: ASKPTSASYEQY

clone_size: -
v_call: TRBV5-1
cdr3_aa: ASSARTGGNTDTQY

clone_size: -
v_call: TRBV6-5
cdr3_aa: ASSPSPSSGSAQY

clone_size: -
v_call: TRBV6-5
cdr3_aa: ASSWTGYNEQF

clone_size: -
v_call: TRBV5-6
cdr3_aa: ASRGARSGNTIY

clone_size: once
v_call: TRBV11-2
cdr3_aa: ASSMGLAGKNEQF

clone_size: once
v_call: TRBV28
cdr3_aa: ASSFRDNEQF

clone_size: -
v_call: TRBV5-6
cdr3_aa: ASSSLGGRAGV